This TCR beta chain was recovered during a study of shared clonotypes between healthy human individuals (dated by TCRdb to the early 2020s). Some background on the complete study: The cohort comprised two women and three men aged 18 to 49 years. Blood TCR repertoires of a handful of healthy adults were deeply sequenced to estimate repertoire size and the extent of clonotype sharing between individuals. To increase sequencing depth and limit assay-specific biases, TCR repertoire library preparation and sequencing were carried out by different laboratories using diverse techniques. Per donor, leukapheresis produced somewhere between about 0.85 and 9.5 billion PBMCs. The full study reports these points: Only blood was sampled, and tissue TCR repertoires likely differ from those in blood. Because the study included a small number of donors, the genetic and exposure-history diversity represented was limited. Pairwise subsampling indicated that sequencing depth was expected to affect the degree of clonotype sharing among donors.

Including cysteine and phenylalanine, the CDR3 has 17 amino acids. The only DNA kept is the CDR3, 51 bases in frame from the first base. Taken from the germline V gene (reference sequence), the CDR1 and CDR2 loops are LNHDA and SQIVND. V trim: 7 bases; J trim: 0 bases; unmatched bases: 12. The donors were healthy, HIV-negative adults with no recently reported acute infections or vaccinations. Every donor was a Caucasian adult living in Nashville, Tennessee, USA. For unsorted samples, 90 million or so PBMCs were counted, and genomic DNA was extracted using the QIAamp DNA Blood Mini kit. Blood was obtained by leukapheresis, after which PBMCs were separated by Ficoll-Histopaque density gradient centrifugation and cryopreserved in liquid nitrogen vapor phase. Using the deep immunoSEQ assay, multiplex PCR amplified TCR CDR3 regions from genomic DNA. Extracted genomic DNA from each cell subset was distributed evenly across all wells of several immunoSEQ 96-well plates, and each plate was treated as a replicate. Each replicate PCR for unsorted PBMC received approximately 300 ng genomic DNA, equal to tens of thousands of T cell genomes. Ten immunoSEQ deep assay plates were used to sequence unsorted PBMC genomic DNA. Purified libraries were quantified with a Qubit 3.0 fluorometer, sized on a Bioanalyzer 2100, and re-quantified with the KAPA Library Quantification kit. Every immunoSEQ 96-well plate was sequenced on a separate single-read 150-cycle Illumina NextSeq 550 flow cell. In the original analysis: The immunoSEQ output contained only junctional sequences without quality scores, so filtering could not match that applied to full-length reads. Sequences were annotated with PyIR, a Python wrapper for IgBLAST v1.9, using IMGT germline references to assign V/J genes and CDR3. Reads were filtered out if the reads had weak V/J assignments (E-value above 1e-6), no CDR3, stop codons, out-of-frame junctions, or ambiguous translated residues. A V3J clonotype was defined by an identical inferred V gene, J gene, and CDR3 amino acid sequence. Percentage overlap between repertoires was calculated by dividing the number of shared unique clonotypes by the size of the smaller repertoire. Three approaches were used to assess repertoire richness: RTK rarefaction, the Chao1 estimator, and Recon v2.1 estimates of unobserved clonotypes. TCRdb's version of the immuneACCESS table is confined to in-frame rearrangements and falls short of the full clone set. An unresolved V gene accounts for under half of the shortfall where checked; the remainder is of unknown origin. From that table come the V and J calls and clone size; the DNA was used to work out D and trimming. In this sample the table shows some 530,000 clones, around 73% of which occur a single time. The ten most abundant clones make up around 12% of the sample.

With respect to this clone: The specificity of this receptor is unknown. Base-call qualities are not available, and no considerably larger clone is one nucleotide away.

This TCR came from a woman between 40 and 50 years old in good health. Some clones in this sample may be carry-over from other donors' samples. The sequenced sample was PBMCs. The chain employs TRBV19 and TRBJ2-5; 9 nucleotides in the junction match TRBD2. The CDR3 reads as follows: CASKNPSGASNQETQYF. The bases read TGTGCCAGTAAGAATCCTAGCGGGGCTTCAAACCAAGAGACCCAGTACTTC.